The present entry profiles one TCR beta chain with its context. What it binds is unknown. The CDR3 consists of 14 residues. Germline V gives CDR1 SGHNT, CDR2 YYREEE (reference sequence). V lost 5 bases to trimming and J lost 3 bases, with 12 bases between them. TCRdb keeps only in-frame clones here, not all; method: immunoSEQ multiplex PCR. Altogether about 410,000 clones are present, around 91% being singletons, with the ten largest covering around 1.8%. This entry comes from a study of Ad26.COV2.S vaccination and SARS-CoV-2 variants. General study results and limits: People who got the vaccine had more spike-specific TCR breadth than people who got placebo. Those who received vaccine or placebo ended up with similar non-spike TCR breadth. Possible underestimation of total T cell responses by the TCR breadth and depth analyses was noted.

Treatment in this sample: about 20 received Ad26.COV2.S at low or high dose, single or two shots; about 5 received placebo; per-sample allocation not given. Sampling was performed 63 days after the first vaccine or placebo injection. This sequence originates from a person between 18 and 65 years old who received the Ad26.COV2.S COVID-19 vaccine or a placebo. Sequences were derived from peripheral blood, sampled in a trial of Ad26.COV2.S vaccine versus placebo. This chain uses TRBV5-4 with TRBJ2-4; D gene ambiguous. The CDR3 sequence: CASRNRSSKNIQYF. CDR3 bases: TGTGCCAGCAGAAATCGGTCTAGCAAAAACATTCAGTACTTC. Full variable domain (missing parts from reference TRBV5-4 and TRBJ2-4): ETGVTQSPTHLIKTRGQQVTLRCSSQSGHNTVSWYQQALGQGPQFIFQYYREEENGRGNFPPRFSGLQFPNYSSELNVNALELDDSALYLCASRNRSSKNIQYFGAGTRLSVL.